The rows below give T cell receptor beta chains drawn from one sample of a study of T cell repertoires in cytomegalovirus infection. One entry per CDR3 protein results from TCRdb running MiXCR on the reads. The profile shows 140,000 to 150,000 distinct CDR3 sequences, around 32% of them singletons. What these receptors recognize is not known. The starting material was CD8+ T cells from cultured PBMCs, obtained from culture after CMV antigen stimulation. Receptors were obtained from a human donor in good health (CMV status not recorded). Some clones in this sample may be carry-over from other donors' samples. CDR3s include the opening cysteine and the closing phenylalanine or tryptophan. A D gene is named only where the DNA matches it firmly. For some rows the clone size is stated as once, few or many, or as a class when expanded; others skip it.

clone_size j_call d_call v_call cdr3_aa cdr3_nt
many TRBJ2-1 . TRBV29-1 CRVKSGYNEQFF TGCAGGGTGAAATCTGGGTACAATGAGCAGTTCTTC
. TRBJ2-5 TRBD2 TRBV12-3/TRBV12-4 CASSTWGLQAQETQYF TGTGCCAGCAGTACCTGGGGACTACAGGCGCAAGAGACCCAGTACTTC
many TRBJ1-5 . TRBV5-6 CASSPGGYNQPQHF TGTGCCAGCAGCCCCGGGGGGTACAATCAGCCCCAGCATTTT
few TRBJ2-7 . TRBV28 CASSLRGLRSYEQYF TGTGCCAGCAGTTTGCGCGGGTTGCGCTCCTACGAGCAGTACTTC
. TRBJ1-5 . TRBV6-1 CASVGGLGQPQHF TGTGCCAGCGTCGGGGGGCTTGGTCAGCCCCAGCATTTT
. TRBJ1-2 . TRBV4-1 CASSQERGDVGYTF TGCGCCAGCAGCCAAGAAAGAGGGGACGTTGGCTACACCTTC
. TRBJ2-3 . TRBV7-9 CASSLYGTPGDTQYF TGTGCCAGCAGCTTATACGGGACTCCAGGGGATACGCAGTATTTT
few TRBJ2-1 . TRBV2 CALKRAYNEQFF TGTGCCTTAAAACGGGCCTACAATGAGCAGTTCTTC
few TRBJ1-1 TRBD1 TRBV25-1 CASSWTGVEAEAFF TGTGCCAGCAGTTGGACAGGCGTAGAGGCTGAAGCTTTCTTT
. TRBJ2-7 . TRBV7-4 CASSVVIYEQYF TGTGCCAGCAGCGTAGTTATTTACGAGCAGTACTTC
many TRBJ1-2 TRBD1 TRBV9 CASSSLGQGAHTF TGTGCCAGCAGCTCTCTGGGACAGGGAGCACACACCTTC
. TRBJ1-5 . TRBV24-1 CATSGPSGGQPQHF TGTGCCACCAGTGGACCGTCAGGAGGTCAGCCCCAGCATTTT
. TRBJ2-1 TRBD2 TRBV3-1 CASSQEQDSGGAKYNEQFF TGTGCCAGCAGCCAAGAACAGGATAGCGGGGGGGCCAAATACAATGAGCAGTTCTTC
few TRBJ2-2 . TRBV12-3/TRBV12-4 CASTPEGVYGELFF TGTGCCAGCACCCCGGAGGGTGTGTACGGGGAGCTGTTTTTT
. TRBJ2-2 TRBD1 TRBV4-1 CASSGMGTGLTGELFF TGCGCCAGCAGCGGAATGGGGACAGGGCTCACCGGGGAGCTGTTTTTT
. TRBJ1-1 . TRBV2 CASSARSYTEAFF TGTGCCAGCAGTGCCCGATCGTACACTGAAGCTTTCTTT
. TRBJ2-1 . TRBV6-5 CASSYMNEQFF TGTGCCAGCAGTTACATGAATGAGCAGTTCTTC
. TRBJ2-4 . TRBV19 CASKNGLAKNIQYF TGTGCCAGTAAGAACGGACTGGCCAAAAACATTCAGTACTTC
. TRBJ1-5 . TRBV5-1 CASSLEPPRDQPQHF TGCGCCAGCAGCTTGGAGCCCCCAAGAGATCAGCCCCAGCATTTT
. TRBJ1-2 TRBD1 TRBV10-2 CASSESGQGGTGYTF TGCGCCAGCAGTGAGTCGGGACAGGGGGGTACTGGCTACACCTTC
few TRBJ2-5 . TRBV18 CASSPSTTPETQYF TGTGCCAGCTCACCATCGACTACCCCAGAGACCCAGTACTTC
. TRBJ2-7 TRBD1 TRBV2 CASSEGAALGTGAYEQYF TGTGCCAGCAGTGAAGGCGCGGCGTTAGGGACAGGGGCATACGAGCAGTACTTC
many TRBJ2-1 . TRBV7-6 CASSLGGGPPNEQFF TGTGCCAGCAGCTTAGGAGGGGGACCCCCCAATGAGCAGTTCTTC
few TRBJ2-4 TRBD2 TRBV7-8 CASSLASGGHIQYF TGTGCCAGCAGCTTAGCGAGCGGGGGGCACATTCAGTACTTC
few TRBJ2-1 . TRBV7-6 CASSLAGGLDEQFF TGTGCCAGCAGCTTAGCCGGGGGGCTCGATGAGCAGTTCTTC
. TRBJ2-1 . TRBV19 CASSMAGIYNEQFF TGTGCCAGTAGTATGGCAGGGATTTACAATGAGCAGTTCTTC
few TRBJ2-3 . TRBV7-6 CASSLAYGSPDTQYF TGTGCCAGCAGCTTAGCTTATGGGTCCCCAGATACGCAGTATTTT
. TRBJ2-1 TRBD2 TRBV7-6 CASSISGGPSSYNEQFF TGTGCCAGCAGCATTAGCGGGGGCCCGAGCTCCTACAATGAGCAGTTCTTC
. TRBJ2-2 TRBD1 TRBV6-5 CASSYRTGAAGELFF TGTGCCAGCAGTTACAGGACAGGGGCCGCCGGGGAGCTGTTTTTT
few TRBJ2-1 . TRBV6-1 CASSEARGPSSYNEQFF TGTGCCAGCAGTGAAGCTCGGGGTCCGAGCTCCTACAATGAGCAGTTCTTC
. TRBJ2-1 . TRBV7-9 CASSLKWQYNEQFF TGTGCCAGCAGCTTAAAATGGCAGTACAATGAGCAGTTCTTC
few TRBJ2-1 . TRBV27 CASSLSMYNEQFF TGTGCCAGCAGTTTATCGATGTACAATGAGCAGTTCTTC
few TRBJ1-2 . TRBV20-1 CSARSLQGIYGYTF TGCAGTGCTAGATCCCTACAGGGCATCTATGGCTACACCTTC
many TRBJ2-1 TRBD2 TRBV7-2 CASTRGSGGAYNEQFF TGTGCCAGCACCCGGGGTAGCGGGGGGGCGTACAATGAGCAGTTCTTC
many TRBJ2-2 TRBD1 TRBV7-8 CASSRQGRDTGELFF TGTGCCAGCAGCCGACAGGGGCGGGACACCGGGGAGCTGTTTTTT
. TRBJ1-3 . TRBV5-6 CASSLPHRVDNTIYF TGTGCCAGCAGCCTGCCGCACAGGGTTGATAACACCATATATTTT
. TRBJ2-5 TRBD2 TRBV7-8 CASSLGTSGGEETQYF TGTGCCAGCAGCTTAGGGACTAGCGGGGGGGAAGAGACCCAGTACTTC
. TRBJ2-1 . TRBV14 CASSPLRDEQFF TGTGCCAGCAGCCCTTTAAGGGATGAGCAGTTCTTC
. TRBJ1-5 . TRBV20-1 CSADDTSSGPQHF TGCAGTGCCGACGACACGAGCTCGGGGCCCCAGCATTTT
. TRBJ2-5 . TRBV3-1 CASSQENSQETQYF TGTGCCAGCAGCCAAGAAAACTCCCAAGAGACCCAGTACTTC